This is a list of T cell receptor beta chains from one sample in a study of blood T cell repertoires in COVID-19. TCRdb's copy holds only in-frame clones and misses some; the assay was immunoSEQ multiplex PCR. The table has roughly 350,000 clones, around 87% seen once; the top ten hold around 6%. Sequencing was carried out using peripheral blood. The origin of the receptors is a woman aged 45-65 years with COVID-19, enrolled during active disease. Each CDR3 is given with its conserved first and last residue. Fields, in order: clone size, J gene, V gene, D gene, CDR3 DNA, CDR3 protein. The D gene is left open where the match is weak. Expanded clones get a size class; other rows say once, few or many, or leave the size out.

abundance: NA
j_gene: TRBJ2-1
v_gene: TRBV30
d_gene: NA
CDR3nt: TGTGCCTGGAGTGCCGACAAGCACAATGAGCAGTTCTTC
CDR3aa: CAWSADKHNEQFF

abundance: NA
j_gene: TRBJ2-1
v_gene: TRBV2
d_gene: TRBD1
CDR3nt: TGTGCCACCTGCCGGGACAGGGGGTACAATGAGCAGTTCTTC
CDR3aa: CATCRDRGYNEQFF

abundance: NA
j_gene: TRBJ2-2
v_gene: TRBV19
d_gene: NA
CDR3nt: TGTGCCAGTAGACCCCGGGGGAGGACATACACCGGGGAGCTGTTTTTT
CDR3aa: CASRPRGRTYTGELFF

abundance: NA
j_gene: TRBJ2-7
v_gene: TRBV9
d_gene: TRBD2
CDR3nt: TGTGCCAGCAGCCCTAGTGCGGGAGCGGGGTACGAGCAGTACTTC
CDR3aa: CASSPSAGAGYEQYF

abundance: once
j_gene: TRBJ2-1
v_gene: TRBV29-1
d_gene: TRBD2
CDR3nt: TGCAGCGTCCAACACCCACTAGCGGGCCTCAATGAGCAGTTCTTC
CDR3aa: CSVQHPLAGLNEQFF

abundance: once
j_gene: TRBJ2-7
v_gene: TRBV19
d_gene: TRBD1
CDR3nt: TGTGCCAGTAGTATAGTAACCCAGGGGGCCCCCTACGAGCAGTACTTC
CDR3aa: CASSIVTQGAPYEQYF

abundance: NA
j_gene: TRBJ2-4
v_gene: TRBV11-2
d_gene: NA
CDR3nt: TGTGCCAGCAGCTTAGACGGACTAGCCAAAAACATTCAGTACTTC
CDR3aa: CASSLDGLAKNIQYF

abundance: NA
j_gene: TRBJ2-2
v_gene: TRBV18
d_gene: TRBD1
CDR3nt: TGTGCCAGCTCACCGCGGACAGGGGTCACCGGGGAGCTGTTTTTT
CDR3aa: CASSPRTGVTGELFF

abundance: NA
j_gene: TRBJ2-5
v_gene: TRBV25-1
d_gene: NA
CDR3nt: TGTGCCAGCAGTGAACTTCAGGGTCACCAAGAGACCCAGTACTTC
CDR3aa: CASSELQGHQETQYF

abundance: NA
j_gene: TRBJ2-2
v_gene: TRBV29-1
d_gene: TRBD1
CDR3nt: TGCAGCGTTGAGGGACAGGGGCGCACCGGGGAGCTGTTTTTT
CDR3aa: CSVEGQGRTGELFF

abundance: NA
j_gene: TRBJ1-2
v_gene: TRBV5-1
d_gene: TRBD1
CDR3nt: TGCGCCAGCAGCAATCCGGGACAGGGTTGGGTTGGCTACACCTTC
CDR3aa: CASSNPGQGWVGYTF

abundance: few
j_gene: TRBJ1-6
v_gene: TRBV5-1
d_gene: NA
CDR3nt: TGCGCCAGCAGCTTATCCCCCGCAGGGTCGAATTCACCCCTCCACTTT
CDR3aa: CASSLSPAGSNSPLHF

abundance: NA
j_gene: TRBJ1-2
v_gene: TRBV6-1
d_gene: TRBD1
CDR3nt: TGTGCCAGCAGTGTATTGAGTGGTGGCAGGGGGCCTGACTACACCTTC
CDR3aa: CASSVLSGGRGPDYTF

abundance: NA
j_gene: TRBJ2-3
v_gene: TRBV11-2
d_gene: NA
CDR3nt: TGTGCCAGCAGCCCCACGCTGGGGGGACAGCCTAGCACAGATACGCAGTATTTT
CDR3aa: CASSPTLGGQPSTDTQYF

abundance: few
j_gene: TRBJ2-2
v_gene: TRBV30
d_gene: NA
CDR3nt: TGTGCCTGGACTCCTCTAGGGAACACCGGGGAGCTGTTTTTT
CDR3aa: CAWTPLGNTGELFF

abundance: NA
j_gene: TRBJ2-2
v_gene: TRBV24-1
d_gene: TRBD1
CDR3nt: TGTGCCACGGGACAGGGGGAGGCCGGGGAGCTGTTTTTT
CDR3aa: CATGQGEAGELFF

abundance: NA
j_gene: TRBJ2-1
v_gene: TRBV5-1
d_gene: NA
CDR3nt: TGCGCCAGCAGTCCTATTGCGTCGGGGGTGGACAATGAGCAGTTCTTC
CDR3aa: CASSPIASGVDNEQFF

abundance: NA
j_gene: TRBJ2-3
v_gene: TRBV18
d_gene: TRBD1
CDR3nt: TGTGCCAGCTCACCACTTCCCATGACAGGGGGCATTACAGATACGCAGTATTTT
CDR3aa: CASSPLPMTGGITDTQYF

abundance: NA
j_gene: TRBJ2-7
v_gene: TRBV5-1
d_gene: TRBD1
CDR3nt: TGCGCCAGCAGACCTCGGGGGACAGGGGGCTACGAGCAGTACTTC
CDR3aa: CASRPRGTGGYEQYF

abundance: NA
j_gene: TRBJ1-1
v_gene: TRBV6-5
d_gene: NA
CDR3nt: TGTGCCAGCAGGCGGGCCCTCGGGACTGAAGCTTTCTTT
CDR3aa: CASRRALGTEAFF

abundance: NA
j_gene: TRBJ1-6
v_gene: TRBV5-6
d_gene: TRBD1
CDR3nt: TGTGCCAGCAGCTTGGCCACGGGACAGAATAATTCACCCCTCCACTTT
CDR3aa: CASSLATGQNNSPLHF

abundance: few
j_gene: TRBJ1-1
v_gene: TRBV28
d_gene: TRBD1
CDR3nt: TGTGCCAGCGGAACAGGGGGATCGAACACTGAAGCTTTCTTT
CDR3aa: CASGTGGSNTEAFF